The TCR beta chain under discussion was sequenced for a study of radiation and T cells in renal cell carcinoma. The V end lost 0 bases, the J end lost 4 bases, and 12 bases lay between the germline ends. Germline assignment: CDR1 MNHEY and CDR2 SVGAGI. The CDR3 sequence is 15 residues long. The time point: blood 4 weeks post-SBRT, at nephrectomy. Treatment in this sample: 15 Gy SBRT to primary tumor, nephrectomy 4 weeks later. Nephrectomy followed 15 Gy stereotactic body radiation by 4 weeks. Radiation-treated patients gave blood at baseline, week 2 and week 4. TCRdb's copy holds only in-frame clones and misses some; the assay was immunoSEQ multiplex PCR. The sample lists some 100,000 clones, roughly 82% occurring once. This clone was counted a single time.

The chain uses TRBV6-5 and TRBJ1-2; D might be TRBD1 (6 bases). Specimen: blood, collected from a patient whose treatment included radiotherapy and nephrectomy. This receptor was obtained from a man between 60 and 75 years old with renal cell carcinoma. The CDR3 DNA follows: TGTGCCAGCAGTTACTCGATCACAGGGAGCTATGGCTACACCTTC. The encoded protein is CASSYSITGSYGYTF.